The 16 T cell receptor beta chains listed next were all sequenced from one sample in a study of cytomegalovirus exposure and HLA in healthy donors. Amplification used 60 Vbeta primers and 13 Jbeta primers. Repertoires were generated with immunoSEQ multiplex PCR, while TCRdb's copy carries only in-frame clones and drops some. Its listing shows around 140,000 clones. The sequencing sample was made of PBMCs. The receptor source for this set is a woman aged 35 to 49 in good health and CMV-seronegative.

The J gene is TRBJ2-7, the V gene TRBV7-6, with TRBD1 identical over 7 bases. This CDR3 has 12 residues. CDR1 is SGHVS and CDR2 is FNYEAQ in the germline V gene. V lost 4 bases and J lost 6; bases outside the gene matches: 3. The CDR3 spells CASSYDRAEQYF. The CDR3 bases are TGTGCCAGCAGCTACGACAGGGCCGAGCAGTACTTC.

CDR3 region: CASSPQRGGRNEQFF. In nucleotides, the CDR3 is TGTGCCAGCAGCCCTCAGCGGGGGGGCAGGAATGAGCAGTTCTTC. The J gene is TRBJ2-1, the V gene TRBV7-2; 10 bases fit TRBD2. CDR3 length: 15 residues. V was clipped by 5 bases and J by 7 bases; unmatched bases: 8. CDR1 SGHTA and CDR2 FQGNSA come from the germline V gene.

The chain links TRBV11-3 to TRBJ1-6; a weak D match, TRBD1 (5 bases). The germline V gene has CDR1 SGHNT and CDR2 YENEEA. The CDR3 runs to 15 residues. Trimming took 5 bases from V and 6 from J, leaving 14 bases between them. DNA of the CDR3: TGTGCCAGCAGCGTCGGCGGGACCCCTAATTCACCCCTCCACTTT. Amino acids: CASSVGGTPNSPLHF.

The V and J genes are TRBV9 and TRBJ1-1; 7 nucleotides match TRBD1. This CDR3 contains 13 residues. Germline V gene data show CDR1 as SGDLS and CDR2 as YYNGEE. With 3 bases clipped from V and 3 bases from J, the junction kept 2 bases outside the gene matches. The CDR3 loop reads CASSGTGDTEAFF. The CDR3 nucleotides read TGTGCCAGCAGCGGAACAGGGGACACTGAAGCTTTCTTT. Filled out from reference TRBV9 and TRBJ1-1, the complete variable domain reads DSGVTQTPKHLITATGQRVTLRCSPRSGDLSVYWYQQSLDQGLQFLIQYYNGEERAKGNILERFSAQQFPDLHSELNLSSLELGDSALYFCASSGTGDTEAFFGQGTRLTVV.

With regard to this clone: One end of the junction does not line up with germline, which may come from a read error. The rearrangement joins TRBV7-7 to TRBJ2-5; 7 bases align to TRBD2. The CDR3 covers 14 residues. Germline assignment: CDR1 SSHAT and CDR2 FNYEAQ (reference sequence). CDR3 region: CASSPTGGGETQYF. The CDR3 nucleotides are TGTGCTAGCAGCCCCACTGGCGGGGGAGAGACCCAGTACTTC.

The chain couples TRBV5-8 to TRBJ2-3, with 10 bases identical to TRBD1. The CDR3 has 14 amino acids. Germline CDR1 SGHTS, CDR2 YDEGEE. V was clipped by 2 bases and J by 4 bases; unmatched bases: 1. The CDR3 coding sequence is TGTGCCAGCAGCTTTGGACAGGGGGCAGATACGCAGTATTTT. Protein sequence: CASSFGQGADTQYF.

The chain joins TRBV11-2 to TRBJ2-7; 8 bases agree with TRBD1. There are 17 residues in the CDR3. V was clipped by 6 bases and J by 1 base; unmatched bases: 14. Looked up from germline, CDR1 is SGHAT and CDR2 is FQNNGV. The DNA for the CDR3 is TGTGCCAGCAGGTCTACGCGAGGACAGGGAATTTCCTACGAGCAGTACTTC. It translates to CASRSTRGQGISYEQYF. The entire variable domain, with the rest obtained from reference TRBV11-2 and TRBJ2-7, is as follows: EAGVAQSPRYKIIEKRQSVAFWCNPISGHATLYWYQQILGQGPKLLIQFQNNGVVDDSQLPKDRFSAERLKGVDSTLKIQPAKLEDSAVYLCASRSTRGQGISYEQYFGPGTRLTVT.

This chain connects TRBV6-5 to TRBJ1-3; no clear D gene. Deletions cut 4 bases from V and 0 bases from J, with 13 bases between. The CDR3 loop spans 16 amino acids. Germline lookup yields CDR1 MNHEY and CDR2 SVGAGI. The CDR3 coding sequence is TGTGCCAGCAGTTTTGGAGACCAGAGCTCTGGAAACACCATATATTTT. This gives the protein CASSFGDQSSGNTIYF.

The V and J genes are TRBV9 and TRBJ2-1; TRBD2 aligns across 10 bases. CDR3 size: 15 residues. J was trimmed by 7 bases and V by 0 bases; bases with no gene match: 4. The germline V gene encodes CDR1 SGDLS and CDR2 YYNGEE. Here the CDR3 reads CASSVEAGGVNEQFF. The DNA of the CDR3 is TGTGCCAGCAGCGTAGAAGCGGGGGGGGTGAATGAGCAGTTCTTC.

The gene calls are TRBV7-9 and TRBJ2-5; the D gene is possibly TRBD1 (5 bases). Germline V gene sequence: CDR1 SEHNR, CDR2 FQNEAQ (reference sequence). The CDR3 is made up of 17 amino acids. Trimming took off 4 bases at V and 2 bases at J, with 20 bases between the two ends. DNA of the CDR3: TGTGCCAGCAGCTCTAGTTGGGGCAGAAAGGGGCAAGAGACCCAGTACTTC. Protein: CASSSSWGRKGQETQYF.

The rearrangement uses TRBV9 and TRBJ1-2, with 9 positions matching TRBD1. J gave up 10 bases and V 0 bases, and 13 bases lay outside the gene matches. This CDR3 comprises 16 residues. Per germline, CDR1 SGDLS and CDR2 YYNGEE. The CDR3 DNA sequence: TGTGCCAGCAGCGTAGATTACCCGGGACAGGGAGACGACTACACCTTC. It codes for CASSVDYPGQGDDYTF.

V gene TRBV6-4 combines with J gene TRBJ2-3; D remains ambiguous. Trimming pared 0 bases from V and 2 bases from J, leaving 6 bases between. Germline CDR1 reads MRHNA; CDR2 reads SNTAGT. This CDR3 spans 14 amino acids. The DNA for the CDR3 is TGTGCCAGCAGTGACTCGGAGTACACAGATACGCAGTATTTT. Its protein is CASSDSEYTDTQYF.

The chain recombines TRBV7-3 with TRBJ1-6; TRBD1 matches at 9 bases. V gave up 3 bases and J gave up 7 bases; unmatched junction bases: 7. Germline CDR1 is SGHTA and CDR2 is FQGTGA. The CDR3 extends over 16 amino acids. This CDR3 is CASSLTGQGPNSPLHF. DNA of the CDR3: TGTGCCAGCAGCTTGACGGGACAGGGCCCAAATTCACCCCTCCACTTT.

CDR3 in amino acids: CASSQDGGSENTEAFF. CDR3 bases: TGCGCCAGCAGCCAAGATGGCGGGAGCGAGAACACTGAAGCTTTCTTT. The chain is built from TRBV4-1 and TRBJ1-1; no clear D gene. Deletions cut 0 bases from V and 1 base from J, with 12 bases between. Germline V gene data show CDR1 as MGHRA and CDR2 as YSYEKL. This CDR3 spans 16 amino acids.

J is TRBJ1-2 and V is TRBV27; TRBD1 agrees at 9 bases. This CDR3 has 13 amino acids. Germline CDR1 MNHEY, CDR2 SMNVEV (reference sequence). The V segment lost 4 bases and the J segment 6 bases; nucleotides outside the gene matches: 3. The chain's CDR3 is CASSSTGGNGYTF. In DNA form, the CDR3 reads TGTGCCAGCAGTTCGACAGGGGGAAATGGCTACACCTTC.

The chain recombines TRBV11-2 with TRBJ2-2; possible D gene TRBD1, 6 bases. V was shortened by 3 bases and J by 4 bases, with 15 bases between the two germline ends. The germline gives CDR1 SGHAT, CDR2 FQNNGV. CDR3 length: 16 amino acids. Here the CDR3 DNA reads TGTGCCAGCAGCTTTGGGCAGGGGATATCCACCGGGGAGCTGTTTTTT. Its protein product is CASSFGQGISTGELFF.